This record looks at one T cell receptor (beta chain) sequence and its context. This clone was seen just once. This clone's antigen is unknown. It has no much larger one-base neighbor in the sample; base qualities were not kept. For the CD8 naive samples, CD45RO-negative cells were positively selected for CCR7, yielding a CD45RA+CCR7+ population from which TemRA cells were excluded. The donors were healthy, HIV-negative adults who had no recently reported acute infections or vaccinations. Every donor was a Caucasian adult living in Nashville, Tennessee, USA. Blood was obtained by leukapheresis, after which PBMCs were separated by Ficoll-Histopaque density gradient centrifugation and cryopreserved in liquid nitrogen vapor phase. Analytical flow cytometry was used to check the purity and quantity of every magnetically sorted T cell population. Each sorted fraction had its genomic DNA isolated and then quantified by UV absorbance on a Nanodrop 2000c.

This entry comes from a study of shared clonotypes between healthy human individuals (dated by TCRdb to the early 2020s). Background on the whole study: The cohort comprised a couple of women and a few men aged 18 to 49 years. For each donor, CD4 naive and CD4 memory were each run on three plates, CD8 naive on two plates, and CD8 memory on one plate. To estimate repertoire size and how much clonotypes are shared between individuals, the study performed deep sequencing of blood TCR repertoires from a handful of healthy adults. To increase sequencing depth and limit assay-specific biases, TCR repertoire library preparation and sequencing were carried out by different laboratories using diverse techniques. Between about 0.8 and 8.9 billion PBMCs per donor were obtained by leukapheresis. Summary of the overall study and its limitations: Because the study included only a small number of donors, the genetic and exposure-history diversity represented was limited. Only blood was sampled, and tissue TCR repertoires likely differ from those in blood. Across four donors, around 5.4% of naive CD4, 3.5% of naive CD8, approximately 2.5% of memory CD4, and roughly 0.41% of memory CD8 clonotypes were shared. Incomplete sequencing was indicated by rarefaction of sorted-subset datasets, despite the large sequencing depth. Naive subsets generally had larger estimated clonotype richness than memory subsets. Compared with non-shared clonotypes, clonotypes shared by all four sorted-subset donors had higher generation probabilities. Pairwise subsampling indicated that sequencing depth was expected to affect the degree of clonotype sharing among donors.

TCR CDR3 regions were amplified from genomic DNA by multiplex PCR using the deep immunoSEQ assay. For each cell subset, the extracted genomic DNA was distributed evenly across all wells of several immunoSEQ 96-well plates, and each plate served as one replicate. For sorted subsets, each replicate PCR was loaded with roughly 190 ng genomic DNA, equivalent to 25,000 to 35,000 T cell genomes. The purified libraries were quantified using a Qubit 3.0 fluorometer, sized with a Bioanalyzer 2100, and then quantified again using the KAPA Library Quantification kit. A separate single-read 150-cycle Illumina NextSeq 550 flow cell was used to sequence each immunoSEQ 96-well plate. On the authors' methods: Because the immunoSEQ output included only junctional sequences and no quality scores, the filtering could not be the same as the filtering used for full-length reads. To assign V/J genes and CDR3, sequences were annotated using PyIR, a Python wrapper for IgBLAST v1.9, with IMGT germline references. Reads were filtered out if the reads had weak V/J assignments (E-value above 1e-6), no CDR3, stop codons, out-of-frame junctions, or ambiguous translated residues. V3J clonotypes were defined as sequences sharing the same inferred V gene, J gene, and CDR3 amino acid sequence. The percentage overlap between two repertoires was calculated by dividing the number of shared unique clonotypes by the size of the smaller repertoire. Richness of each repertoire was evaluated using RTK rarefaction, the Chao1 estimator, and Recon v2.1 estimates of unobserved clonotypes. OLGA was used to compute generation probabilities for all TCRbeta clonotypes that the gDNA method yielded from four donors. Sourced from immuneACCESS, this table was stored by TCRdb with only in-frame sequences that have V and J called. A share of the clones is absent; for the studies checked, an unresolved V gene accounts for under half, and the remainder has no known explanation. That table furnishes V, J and clone size, whereas the DNA furnished D and trimming. Within this sample are approximately 2,200,000 clones, with roughly 91% of them counted one time only. The top ten clones comprise 1.5% to 2% of the sample.

According to the germline V gene, CDR1 reads MRHNA and CDR2 reads SNTAGT. The germline V and J ends show losses of 9 bases and 5 bases respectively, and no gene match explains 19 bases of the junction. The CDR3 runs 17 residues from the cysteine to the phenylalanine. Only the CDR3 region is kept as DNA, spanning 51 bases read in frame from base 1. Sequencing was done on a sample of naive CD8+ T cells from PBMCs. The cell subset or site label here, explained by the study, means: CD45RA+CCR7+. The receptor chain draws on TRBV6-4 and TRBJ2-5; 9 central nucleotides agree with TRBD1. The receptor was derived from a man aged 18-30 years in good health. Some clones in this sample may be carry-over from other donors' samples. DNA sequence: TGTGCCAGAAATCCCGGGGACAGGGCGTTTACTTCGGAGACCCAGTACTTC. This sequence encodes CARNPGDRAFTSETQYF.